This T cell receptor (beta chain) was recorded in a study of blood T cell repertoires in COVID-19. Overall study: T cells, B-cell-depleted T cells, or PBMCs supplied cDNA or gDNA.

As handled by the study authors: How many nucleated cells were present was estimated from reference gene primer amplification. Profiling relied on immunoSEQ multiplex PCR, and the TCRdb table lists in-frame clones only, not all of them. That table gives V, J and clone size, and the DNA gave D and trimming. Of 70,000 to 80,000 clones in the sample, over 70% were seen once. CDR3 length equals 15 residues. V lost 3 bases and J 1 base, leaving 9 bases between the germline ends. Germline V lookup: CDR1 KGHSH, CDR2 LQKENI. The gene calls are TRBV18 and TRBJ2-2; a possible D gene is TRBD1 (6 bases). This sequence originates from a human donor in a cohort sampled during active COVID-19. What was sequenced was peripheral blood. The CDR3 nucleotides are TGTGCCAGCTCACCCCCCAGGGGGAACACCGGGGAGCTGTTTTTT. Encoded protein: CASSPPRGNTGELFF. The whole variable domain, remainder taken from reference TRBV18 and TRBJ2-2, is NAGVMQNPRHLVRRRGQEARLRCSPMKGHSHVYWYRQLPEEGLKFMVYLQKENIIDESGMPKERFSAEFPKEGPSILRIQQVVRGDSAAYFCASSPPRGNTGELFFGEGSRLTVL.